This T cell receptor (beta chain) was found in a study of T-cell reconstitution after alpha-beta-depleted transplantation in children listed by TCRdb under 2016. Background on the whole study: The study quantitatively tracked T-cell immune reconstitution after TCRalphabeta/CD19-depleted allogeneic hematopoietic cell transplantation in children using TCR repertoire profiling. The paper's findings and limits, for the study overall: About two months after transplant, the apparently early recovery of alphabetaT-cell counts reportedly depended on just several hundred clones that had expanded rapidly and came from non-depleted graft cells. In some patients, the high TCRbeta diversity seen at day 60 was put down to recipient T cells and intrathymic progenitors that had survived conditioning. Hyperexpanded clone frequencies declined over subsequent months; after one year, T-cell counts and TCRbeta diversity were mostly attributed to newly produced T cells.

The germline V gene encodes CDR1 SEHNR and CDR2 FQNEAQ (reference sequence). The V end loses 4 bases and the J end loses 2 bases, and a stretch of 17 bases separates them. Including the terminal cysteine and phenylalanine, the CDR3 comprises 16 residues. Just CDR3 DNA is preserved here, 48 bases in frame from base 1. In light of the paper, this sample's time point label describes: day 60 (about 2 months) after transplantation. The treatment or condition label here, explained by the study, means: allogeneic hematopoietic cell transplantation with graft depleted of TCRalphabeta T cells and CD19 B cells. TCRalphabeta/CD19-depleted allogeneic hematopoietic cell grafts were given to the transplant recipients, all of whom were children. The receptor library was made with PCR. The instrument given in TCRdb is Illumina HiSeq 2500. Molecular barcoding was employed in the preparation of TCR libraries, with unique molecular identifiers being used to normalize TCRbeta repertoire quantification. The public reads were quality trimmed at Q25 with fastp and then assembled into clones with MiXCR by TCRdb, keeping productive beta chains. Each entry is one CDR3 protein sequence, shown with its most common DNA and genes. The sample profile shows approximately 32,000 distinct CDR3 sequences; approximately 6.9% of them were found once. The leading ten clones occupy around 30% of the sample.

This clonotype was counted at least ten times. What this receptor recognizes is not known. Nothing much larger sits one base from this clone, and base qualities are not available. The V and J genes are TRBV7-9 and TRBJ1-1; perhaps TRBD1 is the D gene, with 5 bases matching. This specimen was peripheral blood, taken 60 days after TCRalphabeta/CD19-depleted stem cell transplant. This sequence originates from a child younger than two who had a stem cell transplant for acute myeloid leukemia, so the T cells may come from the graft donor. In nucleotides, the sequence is TGTGCCAGCAGCTCGATCGGGGCCGGAGGTAACACTGAAGCTTTCTTT. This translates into CASSSIGAGGNTEAFF.